The 28 T cell receptor beta chains below all came from one sample that was sequenced in a study of shared clonotypes between healthy human individuals. The assay was immunoSEQ multiplex PCR, and TCRdb's table has in-frame clones only and misses some. The sample contains more than 2 million clones, roughly 94% of which appear only once. CD8 cells regarded as naive lacked CD45RO, were positively chosen for CCR7, and omitted terminally differentiated effector memory CD45RA+ cells. Sequenced input: naive CD8+ T cells sorted from blood. Receptors were obtained from a man in his late teens or twenties in good health.

This chain connects TRBV10-3 to TRBJ2-7, with a weak D call TRBD1 (6 bases). Per germline, CDR1 ENHRY and CDR2 SYGVKD. V shed 1 base and J shed 7 bases, with 14 bases lying between them. The CDR3 loop spans 14 amino acids. CDR3 sequence reads: CAISELGRGGEQYF. The CDR3 DNA sequence: TGTGCCATCAGTGAGTTAGGCAGGGGTGGGGAGCAGTACTTC.

This clone was detected once. This rearrangement joins TRBV27 to TRBJ1-2, with D perhaps matching TRBD1 (6 bases). The CDR3 extends over 14 amino acids. V lost 6 bases to trimming and J lost 8 bases, with 19 bases between them. The germline V gene has CDR1 MNHEY and CDR2 SMNVEV (reference sequence). The CDR3 loop reads CASSLNAGALGYTF. CDR3 nucleotides: TGTGCCAGCAGCCTGAACGCGGGGGCCTTGGGCTACACCTTC.

This sequence joins TRBV6-1 and TRBJ1-5; 7 bases map to TRBD1. The length of the CDR3 is 16 residues. After removal of 1 base from V and 8 bases from J, the junction contained 11 bases not matched to a gene. Germline CDR1 and CDR2: MNHNS and SASEGT. The CDR3 sequence: CASSEERRGPREPQHF. The CDR3 DNA follows: TGTGCCAGCAGTGAAGAGAGGAGGGGGCCACGAGAGCCCCAGCATTTT.

The chain uses TRBV6-6 and TRBJ1-6; TRBD1 is a possible D gene (5 bases). CDR1 and CDR2 (germline): MNHNY, SVGAGI (reference sequence). The length of the CDR3 is 14 residues. Trimming pared 5 bases from V and 6 bases from J, leaving 11 bases between. The CDR3, as DNA: TGTGCCAGCAGTGACTGGGGGGGTAATTCACCCCTCCACTTT. It encodes CASSDWGGNSPLHF.

J is TRBJ2-1 and V is TRBV10-2, with no clear D. The CDR3 spans 13 residues. Germline assignment: CDR1 WSHSY and CDR2 SAAADI. Deletions cut 2 bases from V and 5 bases from J, with 7 bases between. For the CDR3, the DNA is TGCGCCAGCAGTGAGGGACGCAACAATGAGCAGTTCTTC. Its translation: CASSEGRNNEQFF.

The gene calls are TRBV28 and TRBJ2-3, with 7 bases matching TRBD1. The CDR3 loop spans 17 amino acids. Germline V lookup: CDR1 MDHEN, CDR2 SYDVKM. V shed 6 bases and J 0 bases; nucleotides not matched to a gene: 12. The CDR3 here is CASSLTTGTGSTDTQYF. The CDR3 region has the DNA TGTGCCAGCAGCCTGACGACAGGGACGGGTAGCACAGATACGCAGTATTTT.

V is TRBV9 and J is TRBJ1-3; D is unclear. The V gene lost 4 bases and the J gene lost 2 bases, with 10 bases spanning the gap. Germline-derived CDR1 and CDR2 are SGDLS and YYNGEE. CDR3 size: 14 residues. This CDR3 is CASSPWDAGNTIYF. DNA for the CDR3: TGTGCCAGCAGCCCCTGGGATGCTGGAAACACCATATATTTT.

The chain links TRBV4-1 to TRBJ2-7; 11 bases align to TRBD2. With V trimmed by 4 bases and J by 0 bases, 11 bases remained unmatched. This CDR3 has 18 amino acids. The V gene's germline CDR1 is MGHRA and CDR2 YSYEKL. CDR3 bases: TGCGCCAGCAGCCCCCTAGGGCTAGCGGGGGGCTCCTCCTACGAGCAGTACTTC. Its protein product is CASSPLGLAGGSSYEQYF.

This rearrangement joins TRBV6-5 to TRBJ1-4; D is unresolved. Germline V gene lookup returns CDR1 MNHEY and CDR2 SVGAGI. With 0 bases removed from V and 3 bases from J, the gap between germline ends came to 8 bases. The CDR3 is made up of 15 amino acids. This CDR3 reads CASSYSSGSNEKLFF. CDR3 nucleotides: TGTGCCAGCAGTTACTCGTCGGGGTCTAATGAAAAACTGTTTTTT.

CDR3 DNA sequence: TGCGCCAGCAGCTTGGAACAGGCCGAGGACATTCAGTACTTC. Translated: CASSLEQAEDIQYF. The rearrangement uses TRBV5-1 and TRBJ2-4; the D gene is possibly TRBD1 (5 bases). The CDR3 is made up of 14 amino acids. V shed 0 bases and J shed 8 bases, with 12 bases lying between them. From germline, CDR1 is SGHRS and CDR2 YFSETQ.

V usage is TRBV6-5 and J usage is TRBJ1-1, with D perhaps TRBD1 (6 bases). The germline V gene has CDR1 MNHEY and CDR2 SVGAGI. V lost 4 bases to trimming and J lost 5 bases, with 14 bases between them. The CDR3 is made up of 14 amino acids. This CDR3 is CASSLPGQLTEAFF. The CDR3 coding sequence is TGTGCCAGCAGTTTACCGGGACAACTTACTGAAGCTTTCTTT.

The CDR3 nucleotides read TGTGCCAGCAGTGAGGACCCTGGGACCTCCTACAATGAGCAGTTCTTC. Translated: CASSEDPGTSYNEQFF. V usage is TRBV25-1 and J usage is TRBJ2-1, with D perhaps matching TRBD1 or TRBD2 (5 bases each). V lost 3 bases to trimming and J lost 0 bases, with 12 bases between them. Germline CDR1 reads MGHDK; CDR2 reads SYGVNS. The CDR3 contains 16 residues.

V is TRBV5-1 and J is TRBJ2-1, with a tentative D call TRBD1 (7 bases). V lost 4 bases to trimming and J lost 1 base, with 18 bases between them. CDR1 is SGHRS, CDR2 YFSETQ, per germline. The CDR3 consists of 17 residues. CDR3 amino acids: CASSLYRGGSSYNEQFF. CDR3 coding DNA: TGCGCCAGCAGCCTATACAGGGGAGGCAGTTCCTACAATGAGCAGTTCTTC.

The chain joins TRBV7-9 to TRBJ1-6, with D uncertain. Germline-derived CDR1 and CDR2 are SEHNR and FQNEAQ (reference sequence). CDR3 length: 15 residues. V lost 5 bases to trimming and J lost 10 bases, with 18 bases between them. Written as DNA, the CDR3 is TGTGCCAGCAGCCATCAGTACGGGGTACTATCACCCCTCCACTTT. This translates into CASSHQYGVLSPLHF.

In regard to this clone: Other DNA sequences of this sample code for an identical CDR3. The V and J genes are TRBV9 and TRBJ2-5; D unresolved. V lost 5 bases to trimming and J lost 5 bases, with 4 bases between them. CDR1 SGDLS and CDR2 YYNGEE come from the germline V gene. The CDR3 sequence is 10 residues long. CDR3 region: CASSGETQYF. The CDR3 DNA reads TGTGCCAGCAGTGGTGAGACCCAGTACTTC.

The CDR3 nucleotides are TGTGCCAGCAGCTCCTCTTCGGGGGGTTCACCCCTCCACTTT. Protein product: CASSSSSGGSPLHF. The J gene is TRBJ1-6, the V gene TRBV7-9; tentative D call: TRBD1 (5 bases). From germline, CDR1 is SEHNR and CDR2 FQNEAQ (reference sequence). This CDR3 is built from 14 residues. The V end lost 4 bases, the J end lost 9 bases, and 13 bases lay between the germline ends.

The genes are TRBV6-6 and TRBJ2-2; D is undetermined. Trimming took 2 bases from V and 8 from J, leaving 12 bases between them. The CDR3 loop spans 14 amino acids. Germline V gene data show CDR1 as MNHNY and CDR2 as SVGAGI (reference sequence). The CDR3 loop is CASSYGPLAGELFF. The CDR3 DNA is TGTGCCAGCAGTTACGGACCTCTGGCAGGGGAGCTGTTTTTT.

As regards this clone: The sample contains more than one DNA sequence encoding this CDR3. The gene calls are TRBV6-5 and TRBJ2-3; D perhaps matches TRBD1 (5 bases). Germline V CDR1 and CDR2: MNHEY, SVGAGI. V shed 1 base and J shed 0 bases, with 8 bases lying between them. CDR3 size: 15 residues. CDR3 DNA: TGTGCCAGCAGTTACTTAGACAGTAGCACAGATACGCAGTATTTT. Encoded protein: CASSYLDSSTDTQYF.

CDR3 loop: CASSRGQGADGYTF. In DNA, the CDR3 is TGCGCCAGCAGCCGCGGACAGGGGGCGGATGGCTACACCTTC. The chain couples TRBV4-1 to TRBJ1-2; 11 bases fit TRBD1. Trimming at V came to 4 bases and at J to 6 bases, leaving 4 bases not matched to a gene. This CDR3 comprises 14 residues. Germline assignment: CDR1 MGHRA and CDR2 YSYEKL.

This chain uses TRBV11-2 with TRBJ2-6; D not resolved. The CDR3 spans 15 residues. V lost 5 bases and J 2 bases, leaving 10 bases between the germline ends. Germline V lookup: CDR1 SGHAT, CDR2 FQNNGV. CDR3: CASSPLVAGANVLTF. Here the CDR3 DNA reads TGTGCCAGCAGCCCCCTGGTAGCTGGGGCCAACGTCCTGACTTTC. The complete variable domain, with remaining parts taken from reference TRBV11-2 and TRBJ2-6, reads EAGVAQSPRYKIIEKRQSVAFWCNPISGHATLYWYQQILGQGPKLLIQFQNNGVVDDSQLPKDRFSAERLKGVDSTLKIQPAKLEDSAVYLCASSPLVAGANVLTFGAGSRLTVL.

This chain uses TRBV27 with TRBJ2-5; unclear D gene. Trimming shortened V by 4 bases and J by 4 bases, and 10 bases separated the two germline ends. The CDR3 sequence is 13 residues long. From germline, CDR1 is MNHEY and CDR2 SMNVEV (reference sequence). CDR3 sequence reads: CASSSWQTETQYF. The CDR3 nucleotides are TGTGCCAGCAGTTCTTGGCAGACAGAGACCCAGTACTTC.

V and J are TRBV7-8 and TRBJ2-1, with 7 bases that match TRBD2. This CDR3 has 15 residues. V lost 5 bases and J lost 8; bases outside the gene matches: 12. Germline V gene lookup returns CDR1 SGHVS and CDR2 FQNEAQ. CDR3 DNA: TGTGCCAGCAGCACTTTCGGCGGGGGTATGGATGAGCAGTTCTTC. Translated: CASSTFGGGMDEQFF.

The CDR3 sequence: CASTPWDTTYEQYF. CDR3 DNA: TGTGCCAGCACTCCCTGGGACACCACCTACGAGCAGTACTTC. The rearrangement uses TRBV28 and TRBJ2-7; the D gene is possibly TRBD1 (6 bases). The CDR3 consists of 14 residues. Germline V gives CDR1 MDHEN, CDR2 SYDVKM. Trimming cost V 7 bases and J 2 bases, with 15 bases left between them.

CDR3 region: CASSLHRGFQETQYF. The CDR3 DNA follows: TGTGCCAGCAGTTTACACAGGGGTTTCCAAGAGACCCAGTACTTC. This rearrangement joins TRBV28 to TRBJ2-5, with 7 bases that match TRBD1. CDR1 is MDHEN and CDR2 is SYDVKM in the germline V gene. The CDR3 spans 15 residues. V gave up 2 bases and J gave up 1 base; unmatched junction bases: 4.

The chain couples TRBV6-1 to TRBJ1-4, with unresolved D. V was trimmed by 6 bases and J by 0 bases, leaving 11 bases between them. In germline, CDR1 is MNHNS, CDR2 SASEGT. The CDR3 is 15 residues long. CDR3 sequence (DNA): TGTGCCAGCAGGGTGCGGGCTGCAACTAATGAAAAACTGTTTTTT. Protein: CASRVRAATNEKLFF.

V gene TRBV5-4 combines with J gene TRBJ2-3; D might be TRBD1 (6 bases). V lost 0 bases, J lost 8 bases, and 16 bases lay in between. The CDR3 extends over 15 amino acids. From germline, CDR1 is SGHNT and CDR2 YYREEE (reference sequence). DNA for the CDR3: TGTGCCAGCAGCTTGGTTCAGGGGTTGGATCCTACGCAGTATTTT. The encoded protein is CASSLVQGLDPTQYF.

The chain uses TRBV30 and TRBJ2-5; a possible D gene is TRBD2 (7 bases). Trimming pared 4 bases from V and 2 bases from J, leaving 14 bases between. This CDR3 has 14 amino acids. Germline CDR1 is GTSNPN and CDR2 is SVGIG (reference sequence). The chain's CDR3 is CAWIGLGGQETQYF. CDR3 DNA: TGTGCCTGGATCGGACTAGGGGGGCAAGAGACCCAGTACTTC.

Regarding this clone: Within the sample, other DNA sequences also encode this same CDR3. This chain connects TRBV19 to TRBJ2-2; D not resolved. Trimming removed 1 base from V and 1 base from J, with 4 bases in between. The CDR3 runs to 14 residues. The germline V gene has CDR1 LNHDA and CDR2 SQIVND (reference sequence). Written as DNA, the CDR3 is TGTGCCAGTAGTATAGTGGGGAACACCGGGGAGCTGTTTTTT. Protein product: CASSIVGNTGELFF.